The 27 T cell receptor beta chains listed next were all sequenced from one sample in a study of cytomegalovirus exposure and HLA in healthy donors. The PCR made use of 60 Vbeta and 13 Jbeta primers. Data came from immunoSEQ multiplex PCR; TCRdb stores just in-frame clones and leaves some out. The sample has roughly 160,000 clones, less than 90% seen once. Sequenced input: PBMCs. The receptors come from a young man in good health and CMV-seronegative.

On this clone itself: The junction differs from germline at one of its ends, possibly a read error. The chain has TRBV7-7 and TRBJ1-1, with D maybe TRBD1 (5 bases). Germline-derived CDR1 and CDR2 are SSHAT and FNYEAQ (reference sequence). CDR3 length equals 15 residues. The CDR3 bases are TGTGCTAGCAGCTTATGCGGCAGGGATGCGACTGAAGCTTTCTTT. Its translation: CASSLCGRDATEAFF.

In this sample, this clone turned up once. The chain carries TRBV28 and TRBJ2-3; 9 bases map to TRBD2. CDR1 is MDHEN, CDR2 SYDVKM, per germline. The trim removed 5 bases at V and 1 base at J, leaving 4 bases unmatched. The CDR3 is 15 residues long. CDR3: CASSPPSGGTDTQYF. The CDR3 coding sequence is TGTGCCAGCAGTCCCCCTAGCGGGGGCACAGATACGCAGTATTTT.

The chain couples TRBV9 to TRBJ2-1; 10 nucleotides align to TRBD2. Looked up from germline, CDR1 is SGDLS and CDR2 is YYNGEE. The V and J ends lost 0 bases and 6 bases, in that order; junction bases with no gene match: 9. The CDR3 loop spans 17 amino acids. The CDR3 loop reads CASSVDPLAGVVNEQFF. CDR3 DNA sequence: TGTGCCAGCAGCGTAGACCCCCTAGCGGGAGTCGTCAATGAGCAGTTCTTC.

This chain uses TRBV11-2 with TRBJ2-7; 9 bases are shared with TRBD2. From germline, CDR1 is SGHAT and CDR2 FQNNGV. Trimming at V came to 1 base and at J to 9 bases, leaving 19 bases not matched to a gene. CDR3 length: 18 residues. CDR3 region: CASSLVSTSGVFRVVQYF. CDR3 bases: TGTGCCAGCAGCTTAGTCTCGACTAGCGGAGTATTTAGGGTCGTGCAGTACTTC.

This chain joins TRBV11-3 and TRBJ2-5, with D perhaps matching TRBD2 (6 bases). The CDR3 is 16 residues long. From germline, CDR1 is SGHNT and CDR2 YENEEA. Trimming pared 6 bases from V and 5 bases from J, leaving 22 bases between. In nucleotides, the CDR3 is TGTGCCAGCAGTTCCGGCCAGGTGGCGGGACCGGAGACCCAGTACTTC. Translation gives CASSSGQVAGPETQYF.

The chain's CDR3 is CASKTSGNTGELFF. CDR3 DNA sequence: TGTGCCAGCAAGACTAGCGGAAACACCGGGGAGCTGTTTTTT. J is TRBJ2-2 and V is TRBV28; 9 bases are a match to TRBD2. The trim removed 7 bases at V and 2 bases at J, leaving 2 bases unmatched. The CDR3 is 14 amino acids. Germline assignment: CDR1 MDHEN and CDR2 SYDVKM.

This sequence joins TRBV10-3 and TRBJ2-7; 14 nucleotides agree with TRBD2. From germline, CDR1 is ENHRY and CDR2 SYGVKD. The CDR3 runs to 15 residues. V trimming: 6 bases; J trimming: 5 bases; junction bases outside the gene matches: 6. CDR3 loop: CAIREGLAGVHEQYF. DNA of the CDR3: TGTGCCATCAGAGAGGGACTAGCGGGAGTGCACGAGCAGTACTTC.

This clone is a singleton in its sample. The CDR3 region is CASSPGLAEETQYF. CDR3 in DNA: TGCGCCAGCAGCCCGGGACTAGCGGAAGAGACCCAGTACTTC. V and J are TRBV5-1 and TRBJ2-5; 11 nucleotides align to TRBD2. CDR3 length equals 14 residues. Losses at the gene ends were 4 bases for V and 3 bases for J; bases not matched to a gene: 2. Per germline, CDR1 SGHRS and CDR2 YFSETQ.

This chain uses TRBV5-4 with TRBJ2-5; weak D call: TRBD2 (6 bases). Germline V gives CDR1 SGHNT, CDR2 YYREEE (reference sequence). The CDR3 is 16 residues long. Trimming pared 1 base from V and 4 bases from J, leaving 17 bases between. Here the CDR3 DNA reads TGTGCCAGCAGCTTGAGTTTATCGGGAGTAGGAGAGACCCAGTACTTC. It encodes CASSLSLSGVGETQYF.

This clone was observed a single time. The chain joins TRBV19 to TRBJ2-7; 9 bases are a match to TRBD2. CDR1 and CDR2 (germline): LNHDA, SQIVND (reference sequence). With V trimmed by 3 bases and J by 0 bases, 6 bases remained unmatched. CDR3 size: 16 residues. CDR3 sequence (DNA): TGTGCCAGTAGTATCCCTAGCGGGACCCGCTCCTACGAGCAGTACTTC. It is translated as CASSIPSGTRSYEQYF.

This sequence joins TRBV6-5 and TRBJ1-4, with D perhaps matching TRBD1 (5 bases). The CDR3 is made up of 15 amino acids. Germline assignment: CDR1 MNHEY and CDR2 SVGAGI. V was cut by 3 bases and J by 3 bases, with 11 bases left in between. The CDR3 spells CASSYWQGSNEKLFF. The CDR3, as DNA: TGTGCCAGCAGTTATTGGCAGGGTTCTAATGAAAAACTGTTTTTT.

This rearrangement joins TRBV5-1 to TRBJ2-2, with a possible D match to TRBD1 (6 bases). V was trimmed by 4 bases and J by 1 base, leaving 8 bases between them. This CDR3 has 14 amino acids. Germline V gene lookup returns CDR1 SGHRS and CDR2 YFSETQ. In nucleotides, the CDR3 is TGCGCCAGCAGCGTGACAGGGAACACCGGGGAGCTGTTTTTT. This translates into CASSVTGNTGELFF.

J is TRBJ2-5 and V is TRBV2; D is perhaps TRBD2 (7 bases). This CDR3 contains 16 residues. The germline V gene encodes CDR1 SNHLY and CDR2 FYNNEI. V lost 10 bases and J lost 2, with 23 bases in between. The DNA of the CDR3 is TGTGCCACCAGGGAACTAGGGGGGGTTGGACAAGAGACCCAGTACTTC. This codes for CATRELGGVGQETQYF.

In its sample, this clone was seen a few times. V gene TRBV7-8 combines with J gene TRBJ2-1; no clear D. Trimming left V 1 base short and J 4 bases short, with 11 bases between. This CDR3 has 15 amino acids. Germline CDR1 and CDR2: SGHVS and FQNEAQ. CDR3: CASSLGPTMYNEQFF. Written as DNA, the CDR3 is TGTGCCAGCAGCTTAGGACCGACAATGTACAATGAGCAGTTCTTC.

The CDR3 spells CASSWGTGTGTEAFF. The CDR3 DNA sequence: TGTGCCAGCAGCTGGGGGACAGGGACTGGAACTGAAGCTTTCTTT. The genes are TRBV5-5 and TRBJ1-1, with 9 bases identical to TRBD1. Germline assignment: CDR1 SGHKS and CDR2 YYEKEE (reference sequence). Trimming cost V 3 bases and J 5 bases; bases outside gene matches: 8. The CDR3 runs 15 residues.

The gene calls are TRBV4-2 and TRBJ2-7, with no clear D. Germline-derived CDR1 and CDR2 are LGHNA and YNFKEQ. V was pared by 1 base and J by 6 bases, with 13 bases between. CDR3 length: 14 amino acids. For the CDR3, the DNA is TGTGCCAGCAGCCAAGTGCAGAGGTTTGGCGAGCAGTACTTC. Translation: CASSQVQRFGEQYF.

This clone occurred once. The chain employs TRBV29-1 and TRBJ2-3; TRBD2 matches 10 bases. V lost 4 bases and J lost 3; bases outside the gene matches: 7. The CDR3 spans 15 residues. Per the germline V gene, CDR1 is SQVTM and CDR2 is ANQGSEA. CDR3 sequence reads: CSVAVGSGGTDTQYF. The CDR3 coding sequence is TGCAGCGTTGCCGTGGGTAGCGGGGGGACAGATACGCAGTATTTT.

The rearrangement joins TRBV18 to TRBJ2-1, with D unresolved. The germline V gene has CDR1 KGHSH and CDR2 LQKENI. The length of the CDR3 is 12 residues. V was pared by 2 bases and J by 8 bases, with 7 bases between. CDR3: CASSPMRDEQFF. CDR3 in DNA: TGTGCCAGCTCACCAATGAGAGATGAGCAGTTCTTC.

This chain links TRBV7-9 with TRBJ2-7; D ambiguous. The CDR3 length is 15 residues. V lost 5 bases and J lost 0, with 14 bases in between. Germline-derived CDR1 and CDR2 are SEHNR and FQNEAQ (reference sequence). CDR3 amino acids: CASSHPPGLSYEQYF. CDR3 nucleotide sequence: TGTGCCAGCAGCCACCCCCCGGGTCTCTCCTACGAGCAGTACTTC.

The chain links TRBV30 to TRBJ1-1; 7 bases agree with TRBD1. J lost 2 bases, V lost 3 bases, and 6 bases had no gene match. Germline V gene lookup returns CDR1 GTSNPN and CDR2 SVGIG (reference sequence). CDR3 size: 14 residues. The CDR3 reads CAWSPRTGNTEAFF. The DNA of the CDR3 is TGTGCCTGGAGCCCCCGGACAGGAAACACTGAAGCTTTCTTT.

This clone was seen a handful of times. The chain combines TRBV7-7 with TRBJ2-7, with 8 nucleotides matching TRBD1. V dropped 5 bases and J dropped 3; count of bases not matched to a gene: 6. The CDR3 is 14 residues long. The germline CDR1 and CDR2 sequences are SSHAT and FNYEAQ (reference sequence). The CDR3: CASSLRQGNYEQYF. In DNA form, the CDR3 reads TGTGCCAGCAGCCTAAGACAGGGGAACTACGAGCAGTACTTC.

The gene calls are TRBV18 and TRBJ2-7; 10 positions match TRBD1. Germline CDR1 reads KGHSH; CDR2 reads LQKENI. V lost 3 bases and J lost 4; bases outside the gene matches: 6. The CDR3 spans 15 residues. The DNA of the CDR3 is TGTGCCAGCTCACCGGGACAGGGGCTTACATACGAGCAGTACTTC. Translation: CASSPGQGLTYEQYF.

The V gene is TRBV6-6, the J gene TRBJ1-1; D gene unclear. The germline CDR1 and CDR2 sequences are MNHNY and SVGAGI (reference sequence). The V end lost 6 bases, the J end lost 4 bases, and 9 bases lay between the germline ends. The length of the CDR3 is 12 residues. The CDR3 loop reads CASSRLSTEAFF. DNA of the CDR3: TGTGCCAGCAGCCGACTGAGCACTGAAGCTTTCTTT.

This clone was found once. This chain connects TRBV15 to TRBJ2-3, with TRBD2 matching over 7 bases. The CDR3 spans 12 residues. With V trimmed by 8 bases and J by 6 bases, 5 bases remained unmatched. Germline values: CDR1 LNHNV, CDR2 YYDKDF (reference sequence). The CDR3 DNA sequence: TGTGCCACCGTCGGGGGGTGGGATACGCAGTATTTT. It specifies CATVGGWDTQYF. The complete variable domain, with remaining parts taken from reference TRBV15 and TRBJ2-3, reads DAMVIQNPRYQVTQFGKPVTLSCSQTLNHNVMYWYQQKSSQAPKLLFHYYDKDFNNEADTPDNFQSRRPNTSFCFLDIRSPGLGDTAMYLCATVGGWDTQYFGPGTRLTVL.

The chain carries TRBV7-2 and TRBJ2-7; 10 bases map to TRBD2. This CDR3 is 15 amino acids long. The J segment lost 7 bases and the V segment lost 0 bases, leaving 6 bases of the junction unmatched. In germline, CDR1 is SGHTA, CDR2 FQGNSA. CDR3 in amino acids: CASSLAGLANGEQYF. In DNA form, the CDR3 reads TGTGCCAGCAGCTTAGCGGGACTAGCGAATGGGGAGCAGTACTTC.

The V and J genes are TRBV6-1 and TRBJ1-1; 7 bases map to TRBD1. V gave up 4 bases and J gave up 4 bases; unmatched junction bases: 3. CDR1 and CDR2 from the germline V gene are MNHNS and SASEGT. There are 13 residues in the CDR3. DNA for the CDR3: TGTGCCAGCAGTGTGCCAGGGGGCACTGAAGCTTTCTTT. Protein sequence: CASSVPGGTEAFF.

The chain combines TRBV2 with TRBJ2-5, with a weak D call TRBD2 (7 bases). The CDR3 sequence is 15 residues long. V lost 3 bases and J 4 bases, leaving 15 bases between the germline ends. Germline-derived CDR1 and CDR2 are SNHLY and FYNNEI. In nucleotides, the CDR3 is TGTGCCAGCAGTGACGGCGGAAGGGGGGGAGAGACCCAGTACTTC. Protein: CASSDGGRGGETQYF.